This note documents a single TCR beta chain sequence. This sample was included in a study of cytomegalovirus exposure and HLA in healthy donors. Vbeta (60) and Jbeta (13) primers were used in the PCR. Sequencing was performed with immunoSEQ multiplex PCR; in TCRdb, only in-frame clones are kept and a portion is missing. This table has some 130,000 clones, about 83% appearing once. At sampling all donors were nominally healthy, likely with unrecorded immune exposures. This CDR3 has 15 amino acids. CDR1 and CDR2 (germline): SGHTA, FQGNSA. Trimming cost V 1 base and J 5 bases, with 12 bases left between them.

The V call is TRBV7-2, the J call TRBJ2-1, with D perhaps matching TRBD2 (6 bases). This receptor was identified in a girl aged 2 to 10 in good health and CMV-seronegative. The sample taken for sequencing was PBMCs. The CDR3 loop is CASSLGRLENNEQFF. In DNA form, the CDR3 reads TGTGCCAGCAGCTTAGGGCGACTAGAAAACAATGAGCAGTTCTTC.